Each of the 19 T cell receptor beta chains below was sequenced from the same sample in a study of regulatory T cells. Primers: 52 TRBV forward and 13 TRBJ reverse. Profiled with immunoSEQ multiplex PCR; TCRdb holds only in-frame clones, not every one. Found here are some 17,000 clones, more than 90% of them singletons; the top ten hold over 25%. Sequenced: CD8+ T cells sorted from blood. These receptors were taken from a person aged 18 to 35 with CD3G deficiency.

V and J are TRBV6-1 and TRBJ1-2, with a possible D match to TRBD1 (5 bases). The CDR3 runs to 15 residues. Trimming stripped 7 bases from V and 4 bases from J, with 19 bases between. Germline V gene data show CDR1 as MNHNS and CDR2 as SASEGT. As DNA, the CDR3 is TGTGCCAGCATTCTCCTCTCTGGACACCTCTATGGCTACACCTTC. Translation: CASILLSGHLYGYTF.

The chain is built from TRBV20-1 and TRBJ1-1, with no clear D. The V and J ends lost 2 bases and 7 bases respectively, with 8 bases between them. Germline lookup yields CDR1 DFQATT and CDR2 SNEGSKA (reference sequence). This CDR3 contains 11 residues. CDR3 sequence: CSARRQREAFF. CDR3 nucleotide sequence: TGCAGTGCTAGAAGGCAGCGTGAAGCTTTCTTT.

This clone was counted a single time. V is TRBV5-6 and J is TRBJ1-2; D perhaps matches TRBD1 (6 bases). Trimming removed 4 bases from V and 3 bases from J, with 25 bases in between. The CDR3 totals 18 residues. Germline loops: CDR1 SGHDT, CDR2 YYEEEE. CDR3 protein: CASSPGGSRGAGDYGYTF. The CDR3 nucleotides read TGTGCCAGCAGCCCTGGAGGCAGTAGGGGGGCGGGTGACTATGGCTACACCTTC.

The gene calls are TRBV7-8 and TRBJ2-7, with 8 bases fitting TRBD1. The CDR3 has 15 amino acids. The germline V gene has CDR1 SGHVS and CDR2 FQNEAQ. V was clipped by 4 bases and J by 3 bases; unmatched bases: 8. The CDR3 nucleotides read TGTGCCAGCAGCTCAGGACAGGGAATCTACTACGAGCAGTACTTC. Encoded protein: CASSSGQGIYYEQYF.

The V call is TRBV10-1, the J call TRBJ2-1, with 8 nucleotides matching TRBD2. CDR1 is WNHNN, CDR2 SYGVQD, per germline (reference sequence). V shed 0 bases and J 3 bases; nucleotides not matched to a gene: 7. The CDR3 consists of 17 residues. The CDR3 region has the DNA TGCGCCAGCAGTGAGTCGGTTAGCGGGGCGAACTACAATGAGCAGTTCTTC. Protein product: CASSESVSGANYNEQFF.

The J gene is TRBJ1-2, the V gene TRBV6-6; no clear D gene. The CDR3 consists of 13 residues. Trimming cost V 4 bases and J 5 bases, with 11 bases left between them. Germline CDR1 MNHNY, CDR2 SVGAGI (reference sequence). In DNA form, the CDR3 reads TGTGCCAGCAGTTGGGCAACCTATTATGGCTACACCTTC. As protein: CASSWATYYGYTF.

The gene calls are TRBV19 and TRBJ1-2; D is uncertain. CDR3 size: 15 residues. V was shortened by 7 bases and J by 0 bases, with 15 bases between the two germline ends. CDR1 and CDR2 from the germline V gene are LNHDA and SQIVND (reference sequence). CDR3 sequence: CASTLSGPSNYGYTF. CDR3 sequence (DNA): TGTGCCAGTACCCTCTCGGGCCCGTCTAACTATGGCTACACCTTC.

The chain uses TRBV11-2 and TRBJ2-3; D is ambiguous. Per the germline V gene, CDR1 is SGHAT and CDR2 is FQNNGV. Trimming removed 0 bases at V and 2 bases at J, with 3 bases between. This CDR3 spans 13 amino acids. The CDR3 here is CASSLDPTDTQYF. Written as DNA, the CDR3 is TGTGCCAGCAGCTTAGACCCCACAGATACGCAGTATTTT.

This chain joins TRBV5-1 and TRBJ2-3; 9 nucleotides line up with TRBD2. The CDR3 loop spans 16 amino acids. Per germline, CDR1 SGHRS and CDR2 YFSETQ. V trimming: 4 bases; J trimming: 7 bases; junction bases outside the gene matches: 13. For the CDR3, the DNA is TGCGCCAGCAGCCCCATAGCGGGGGCCGACCGGTATACGCAGTATTTT. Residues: CASSPIAGADRYTQYF.

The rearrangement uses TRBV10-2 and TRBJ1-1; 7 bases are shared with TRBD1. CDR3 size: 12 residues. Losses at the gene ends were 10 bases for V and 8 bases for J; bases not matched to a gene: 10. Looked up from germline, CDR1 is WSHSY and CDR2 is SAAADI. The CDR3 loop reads CATRQGSGEAFF. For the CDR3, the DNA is TGCGCCACCAGACAGGGCTCCGGAGAAGCTTTCTTT.

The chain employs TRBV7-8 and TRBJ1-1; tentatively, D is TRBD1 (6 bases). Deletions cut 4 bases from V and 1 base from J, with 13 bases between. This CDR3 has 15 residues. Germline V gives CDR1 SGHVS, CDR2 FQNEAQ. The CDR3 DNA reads TGTGCCAGCAGCTCCATCGACAGGAGGAACACTGAAGCTTTCTTT. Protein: CASSSIDRRNTEAFF.

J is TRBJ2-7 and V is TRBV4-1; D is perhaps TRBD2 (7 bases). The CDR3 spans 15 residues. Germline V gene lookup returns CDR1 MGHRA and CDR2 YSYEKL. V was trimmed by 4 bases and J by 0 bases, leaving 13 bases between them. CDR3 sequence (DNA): TGCGCCAGCAGCCTCGCGGGGGCCAGCTCCTACGAGCAGTACTTC. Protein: CASSLAGASSYEQYF.

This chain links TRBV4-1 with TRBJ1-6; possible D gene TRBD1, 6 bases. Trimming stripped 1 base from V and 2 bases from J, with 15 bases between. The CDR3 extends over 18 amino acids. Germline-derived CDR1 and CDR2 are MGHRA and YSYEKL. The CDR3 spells CASSQVWWGGPYNSPLHF. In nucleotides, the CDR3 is TGCGCCAGCAGCCAAGTTTGGTGGGGGGGGCCCTATAATTCACCCCTCCACTTT.

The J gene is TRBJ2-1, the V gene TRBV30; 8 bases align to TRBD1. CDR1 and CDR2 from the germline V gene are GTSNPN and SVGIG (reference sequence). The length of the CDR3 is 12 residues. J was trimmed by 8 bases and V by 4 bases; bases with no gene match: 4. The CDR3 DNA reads TGTGCCTGGACCCCGGACAGGGATGAGCAGTTCTTC. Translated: CAWTPDRDEQFF.

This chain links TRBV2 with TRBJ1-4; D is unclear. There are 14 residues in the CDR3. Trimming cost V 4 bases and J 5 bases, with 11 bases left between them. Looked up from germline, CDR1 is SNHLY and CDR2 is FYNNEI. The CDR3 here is CASSALDSNEKLFF. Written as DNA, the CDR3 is TGTGCCAGCAGTGCTTTAGATTCAAATGAAAAACTGTTTTTT.

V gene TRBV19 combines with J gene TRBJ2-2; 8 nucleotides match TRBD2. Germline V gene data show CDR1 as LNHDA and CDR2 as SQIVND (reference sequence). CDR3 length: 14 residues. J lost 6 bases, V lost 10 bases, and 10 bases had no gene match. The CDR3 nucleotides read TGTGCCACCTCAGCGGGAGCGGGCGCCGGGGAGCTGTTTTTT. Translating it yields CATSAGAGAGELFF.

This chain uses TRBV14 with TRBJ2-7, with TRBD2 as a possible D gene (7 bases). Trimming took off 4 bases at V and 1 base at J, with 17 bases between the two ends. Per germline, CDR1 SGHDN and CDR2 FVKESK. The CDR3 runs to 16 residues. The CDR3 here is CASSPGGWVSSYEQYF. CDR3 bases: TGTGCCAGCAGCCCGGGGGGCTGGGTTAGTTCCTACGAGCAGTACTTC.

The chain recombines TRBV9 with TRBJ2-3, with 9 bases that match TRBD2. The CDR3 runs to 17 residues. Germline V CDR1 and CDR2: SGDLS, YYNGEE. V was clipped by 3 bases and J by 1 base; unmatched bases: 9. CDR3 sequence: CASSASRGGVGTDTQYF. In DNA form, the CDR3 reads TGTGCCAGCAGCGCCAGCCGCGGGGGGGTGGGCACAGATACGCAGTATTTT.

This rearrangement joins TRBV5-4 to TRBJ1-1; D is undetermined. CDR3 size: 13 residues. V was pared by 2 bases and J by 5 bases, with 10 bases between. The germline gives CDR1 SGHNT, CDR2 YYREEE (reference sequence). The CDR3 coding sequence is TGTGCCAGCAGCTTCGGCGGTGAGACTGAAGCTTTCTTT. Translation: CASSFGGETEAFF.